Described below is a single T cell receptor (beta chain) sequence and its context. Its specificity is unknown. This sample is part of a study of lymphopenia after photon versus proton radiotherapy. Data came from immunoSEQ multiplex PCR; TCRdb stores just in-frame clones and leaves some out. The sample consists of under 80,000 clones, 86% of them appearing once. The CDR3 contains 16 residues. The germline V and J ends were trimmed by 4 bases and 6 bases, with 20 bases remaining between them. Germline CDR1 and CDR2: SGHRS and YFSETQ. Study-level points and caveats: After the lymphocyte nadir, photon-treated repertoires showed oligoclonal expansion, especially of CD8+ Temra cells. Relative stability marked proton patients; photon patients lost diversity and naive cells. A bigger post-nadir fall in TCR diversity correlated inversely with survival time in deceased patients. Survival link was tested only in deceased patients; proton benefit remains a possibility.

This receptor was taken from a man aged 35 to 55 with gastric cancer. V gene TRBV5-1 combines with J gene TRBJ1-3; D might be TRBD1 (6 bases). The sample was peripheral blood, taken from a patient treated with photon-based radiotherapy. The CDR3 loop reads CASSPRGGRGANTIYF. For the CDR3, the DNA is TGCGCCAGCAGCCCCAGGGGCGGCAGGGGTGCAAACACCATATATTTT. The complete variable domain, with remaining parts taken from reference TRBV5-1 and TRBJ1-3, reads KAGVTQTPRYLIKTRGQQVTLSCSPISGHRSVSWYQQTPGQGLQFLFEYFSETQRNKGNFPGRFSGRQFSNSRSEMNVSTLELGDSALYLCASSPRGGRGANTIYFGEGSWLTVV.